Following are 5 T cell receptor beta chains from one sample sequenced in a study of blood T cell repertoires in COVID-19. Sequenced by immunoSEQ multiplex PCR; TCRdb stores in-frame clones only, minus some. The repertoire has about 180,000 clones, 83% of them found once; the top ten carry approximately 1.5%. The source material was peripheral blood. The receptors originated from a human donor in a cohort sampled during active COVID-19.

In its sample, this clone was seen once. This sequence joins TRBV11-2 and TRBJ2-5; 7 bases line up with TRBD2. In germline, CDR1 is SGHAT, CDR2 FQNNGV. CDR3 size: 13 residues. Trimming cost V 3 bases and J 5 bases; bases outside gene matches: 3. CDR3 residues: CASSFPGGETQYF. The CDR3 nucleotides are TGTGCCAGCAGCTTCCCGGGAGGCGAGACCCAGTACTTC.

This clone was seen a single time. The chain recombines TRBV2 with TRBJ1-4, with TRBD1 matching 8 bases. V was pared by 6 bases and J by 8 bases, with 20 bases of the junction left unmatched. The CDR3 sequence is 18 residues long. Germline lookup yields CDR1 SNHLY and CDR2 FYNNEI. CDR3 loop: CASSPRGRTGTGNEKLFF. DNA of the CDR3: TGTGCCAGCAGCCCAAGGGGGAGAACCGGGACAGGCAACGAAAAACTGTTTTTT.

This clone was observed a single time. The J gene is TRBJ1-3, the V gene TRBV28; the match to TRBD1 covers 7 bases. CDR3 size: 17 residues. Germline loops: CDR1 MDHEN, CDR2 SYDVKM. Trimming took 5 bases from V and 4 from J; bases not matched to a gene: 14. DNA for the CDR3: TGTGCCAGCAGTCCACTGGGACAGCCTATGGTCGGAAACACCATATATTTT. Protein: CASSPLGQPMVGNTIYF.

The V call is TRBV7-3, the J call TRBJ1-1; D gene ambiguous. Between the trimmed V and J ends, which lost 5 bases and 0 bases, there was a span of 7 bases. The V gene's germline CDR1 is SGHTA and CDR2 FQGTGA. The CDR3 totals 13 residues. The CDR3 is CASSRDLNTEAFF. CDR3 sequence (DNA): TGTGCCAGCAGCCGGGATTTGAACACTGAAGCTTTCTTT.

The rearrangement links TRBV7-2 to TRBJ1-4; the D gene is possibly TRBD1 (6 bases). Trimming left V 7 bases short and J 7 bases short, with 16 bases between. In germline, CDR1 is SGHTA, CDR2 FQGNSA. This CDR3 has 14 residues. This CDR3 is CASKTGRGAEKLFF. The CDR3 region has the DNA TGTGCCAGCAAAACCGGGCGGGGGGCTGAAAAACTGTTTTTT.